This T cell receptor beta chain was observed in a study of identical twins. TCRdb re-called the 5' RACE reads through MiXCR, storing one row per CDR3 protein. The sample yields a few hundred thousand distinct CDR3 sequences, over 11% seen once. These data are also associated with another study on yellow fever vaccine responses in identical twins.

The sequence was obtained from a woman younger than 30 in good health. Specimen: CD4+ T cells sorted from blood.

CDR3 nucleotide sequence: TGTGCCAGCACTCGGTGGACAGATACGCAGTATTTT. Residues: CASTRWTDTQYF. The gene calls are TRBV28 and TRBJ2-3; D is undetermined. Germline lookup yields CDR1 MDHEN and CDR2 SYDVKM. The V and J ends lost 7 bases and 3 bases respectively, with 8 bases between them. The CDR3 is 12 residues long.